Shown below are 8 T cell receptor beta chains from a single sample sequenced in a study of T cells expressing NK-cell markers. TCRdb derives one entry per CDR3 protein from the 5' RACE reads, leaving out DNA. The sample table sets out some 600,000 distinct CDR3 sequences. The sequencing sample was made of blood T cells: a sorted CD56 or NKG2C T cell subset, CD4+ or CD8+ T cells, or bulk PBMC T cells (not recorded which). The receptor set was obtained from a man aged 18 to 29 in good health.

The chain links TRBV12-3 or TRBV12-4 to TRBJ2-5; TCRdb picks TRBD2, but there is no DNA to check that call. The CDR3 extends over 14 amino acids. The CDR3 loop reads CASVPGGREETQYF.

The CDR3 protein is CASSYSTGFFSGANVLTF. The rearrangement uses TRBV6-5 and TRBJ2-6. There are 18 residues in the CDR3. Germline V gene data show CDR1 as MNHEY and CDR2 as SVGAGI.

V and J are TRBV20-1 and TRBJ2-1; lacking DNA, the TRBD2 call made by TCRdb goes unchecked. The CDR3 loop spans 14 amino acids. Germline lookup yields CDR1 DFQATT and CDR2 SNEGSKA (reference sequence). The CDR3 loop reads CSATDYRGVNEQFF.

V and J are TRBV5-1 and TRBJ1-6. From germline, CDR1 is SGHRS and CDR2 YFSETQ. This CDR3 has 16 amino acids. The CDR3 sequence is CASSLVLNSRESPLHF.

The gene calls are TRBV7-6 and TRBJ2-1; TCRdb outputs TRBD2, but without DNA this stays unchecked. CDR1 and CDR2 from the germline V gene are SGHVS and FNYEAQ. The CDR3 consists of 16 residues. CDR3 sequence reads: CASSFEAGGPYNEQFF.

CDR3 in amino acids: CASSFGGGSSSYNEQFF. The chain uses TRBV12-3 or TRBV12-4 and TRBJ2-1; the D call from TCRdb, TRBD2, cannot be confirmed without DNA. CDR3 length: 17 residues.

This sequence joins TRBV7-2 and TRBJ2-2; TCRdb reports TRBD2, a call that lacks DNA to check it against. Germline V gene lookup returns CDR1 SGHTA and CDR2 FQGNSA. The length of the CDR3 is 15 residues. The CDR3 sequence: CASRRTLANTGELFF.

V and J are TRBV20-1 and TRBJ2-1; absent DNA, TCRdb's TRBD2 call cannot be checked. Germline V lookup: CDR1 DFQATT, CDR2 SNEGSKA (reference sequence). The CDR3 loop spans 17 amino acids. CDR3 sequence: CSASSPGLAGGVNEQFF.